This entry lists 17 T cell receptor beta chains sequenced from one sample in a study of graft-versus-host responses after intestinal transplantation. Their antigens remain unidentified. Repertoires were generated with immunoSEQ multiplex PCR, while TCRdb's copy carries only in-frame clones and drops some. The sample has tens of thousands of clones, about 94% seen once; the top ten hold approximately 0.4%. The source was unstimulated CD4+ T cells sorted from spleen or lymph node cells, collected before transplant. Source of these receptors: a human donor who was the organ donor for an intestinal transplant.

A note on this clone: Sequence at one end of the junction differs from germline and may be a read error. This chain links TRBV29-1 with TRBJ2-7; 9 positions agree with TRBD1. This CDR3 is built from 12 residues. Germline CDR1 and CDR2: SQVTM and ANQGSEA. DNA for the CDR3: TGCAGCCCCGAGGCCATCGGGACAGGGAAGCACTTC. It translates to CSPEAIGTGKHF.

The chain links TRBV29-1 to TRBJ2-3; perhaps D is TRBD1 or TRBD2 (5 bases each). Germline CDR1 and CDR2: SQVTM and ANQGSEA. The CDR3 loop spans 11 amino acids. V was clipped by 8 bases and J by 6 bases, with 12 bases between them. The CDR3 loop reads CSLLWGDTQYF. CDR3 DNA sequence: TGCAGCCTCCTCTGGGGGGATACGCAGTATTTT.

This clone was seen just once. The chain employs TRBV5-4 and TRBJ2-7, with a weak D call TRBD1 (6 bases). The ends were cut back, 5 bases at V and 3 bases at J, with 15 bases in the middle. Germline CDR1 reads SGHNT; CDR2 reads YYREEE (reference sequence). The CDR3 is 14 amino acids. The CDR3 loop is CASRQDSNLYEQYF. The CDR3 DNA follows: TGTGCCAGCAGACAGGACAGCAATCTCTACGAGCAGTACTTC.

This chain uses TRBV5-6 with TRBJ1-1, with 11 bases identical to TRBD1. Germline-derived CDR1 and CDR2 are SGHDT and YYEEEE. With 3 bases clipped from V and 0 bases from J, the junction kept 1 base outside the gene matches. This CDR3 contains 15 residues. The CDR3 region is CASSWTGGMNTEAFF. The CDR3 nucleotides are TGTGCCAGCAGCTGGACAGGGGGCATGAACACTGAAGCTTTCTTT.

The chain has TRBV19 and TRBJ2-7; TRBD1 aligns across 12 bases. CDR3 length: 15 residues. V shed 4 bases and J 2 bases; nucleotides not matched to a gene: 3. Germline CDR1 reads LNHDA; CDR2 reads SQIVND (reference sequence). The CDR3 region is CASSTGTGGPYEQYF. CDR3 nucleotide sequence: TGTGCCAGTAGTACCGGGACAGGGGGCCCCTACGAGCAGTACTTC. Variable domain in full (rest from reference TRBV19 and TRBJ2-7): DGGITQSPKYLFRKEGQNVTLSCEQNLNHDAMYWYRQDPGQGLRLIYYSQIVNDFQKGDIAEGYSVSREKKESFPLTVTSAQKNPTAFYLCASSTGTGGPYEQYFGPGTRLTVT.

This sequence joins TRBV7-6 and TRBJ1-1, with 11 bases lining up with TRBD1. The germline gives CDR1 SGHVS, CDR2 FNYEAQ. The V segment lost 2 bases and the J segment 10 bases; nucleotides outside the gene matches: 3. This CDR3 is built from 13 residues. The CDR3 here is CASSLQGQGAAFF. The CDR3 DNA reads TGTGCCAGCAGCTTACAAGGACAGGGGGCAGCTTTCTTT.

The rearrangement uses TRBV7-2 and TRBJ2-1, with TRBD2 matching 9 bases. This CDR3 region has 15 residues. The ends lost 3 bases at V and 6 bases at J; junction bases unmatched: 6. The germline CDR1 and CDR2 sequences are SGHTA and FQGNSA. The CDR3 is CASSFAPSGANEQFF. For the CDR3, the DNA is TGTGCCAGCAGCTTCGCGCCTAGCGGGGCCAATGAGCAGTTCTTC.

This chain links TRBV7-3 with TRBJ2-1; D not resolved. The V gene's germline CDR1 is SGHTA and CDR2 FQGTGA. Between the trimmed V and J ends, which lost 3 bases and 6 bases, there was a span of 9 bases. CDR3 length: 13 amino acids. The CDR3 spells CASSFGRSNEQFF. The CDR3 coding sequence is TGTGCCAGCAGCTTCGGTCGTTCCAATGAGCAGTTCTTC.

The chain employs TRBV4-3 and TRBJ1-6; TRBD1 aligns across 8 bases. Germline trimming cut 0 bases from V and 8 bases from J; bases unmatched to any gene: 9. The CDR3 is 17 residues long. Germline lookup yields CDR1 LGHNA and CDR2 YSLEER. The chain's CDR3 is CASSQDPPGQVDSPLHF. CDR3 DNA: TGCGCCAGCAGCCAAGATCCTCCGGGACAGGTCGATTCACCCCTCCACTTT.

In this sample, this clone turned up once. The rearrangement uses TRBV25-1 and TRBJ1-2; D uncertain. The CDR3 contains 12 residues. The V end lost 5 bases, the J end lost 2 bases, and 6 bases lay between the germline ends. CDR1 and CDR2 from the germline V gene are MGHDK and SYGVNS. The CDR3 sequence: CASSRQNYGYTF. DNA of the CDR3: TGTGCCAGCAGTAGGCAAAACTATGGCTACACCTTC.

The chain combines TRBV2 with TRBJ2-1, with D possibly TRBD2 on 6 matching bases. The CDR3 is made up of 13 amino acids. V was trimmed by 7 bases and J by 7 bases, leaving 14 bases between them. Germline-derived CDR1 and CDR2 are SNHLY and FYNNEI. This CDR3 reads CASTRLARNEQFF. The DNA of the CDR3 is TGTGCCAGCACCCGGCTAGCGCGAAATGAGCAGTTCTTC.

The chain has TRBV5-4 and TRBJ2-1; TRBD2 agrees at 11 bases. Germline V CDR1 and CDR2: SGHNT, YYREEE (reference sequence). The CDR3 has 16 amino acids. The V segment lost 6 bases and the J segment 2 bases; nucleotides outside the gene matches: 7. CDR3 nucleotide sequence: TGTGCCAGCAAATTAGGTAGCGGGGGGGCCTACAATGAGCAGTTCTTC. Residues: CASKLGSGGAYNEQFF.

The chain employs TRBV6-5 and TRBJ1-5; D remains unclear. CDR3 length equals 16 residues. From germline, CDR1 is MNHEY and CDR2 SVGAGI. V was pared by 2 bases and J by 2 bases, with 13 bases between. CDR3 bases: TGTGCCAGCAGTTACGGGCGGGGATCGGGCAATCAGCCCCAGCATTTT. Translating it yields CASSYGRGSGNQPQHF.

CDR3 in amino acids: CASSLVPAGGGANVLTF. CDR3 coding DNA: TGCGCCAGCAGCTTGGTCCCAGCGGGGGGCGGGGCCAACGTCCTGACTTTC. This chain joins TRBV5-1 and TRBJ2-6; TRBD2 agrees at 9 bases. Losses at the gene ends were 0 bases for V and 4 bases for J; bases not matched to a gene: 5. Per the germline V gene, CDR1 is SGHRS and CDR2 is YFSETQ. The CDR3 runs to 17 residues.

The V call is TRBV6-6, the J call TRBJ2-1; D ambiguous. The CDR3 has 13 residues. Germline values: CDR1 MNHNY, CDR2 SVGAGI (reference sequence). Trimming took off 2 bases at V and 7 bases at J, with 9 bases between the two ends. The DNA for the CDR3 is TGTGCCAGCAGTTACACTACCAGAAATGAGCAGTTCTTC. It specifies CASSYTTRNEQFF.

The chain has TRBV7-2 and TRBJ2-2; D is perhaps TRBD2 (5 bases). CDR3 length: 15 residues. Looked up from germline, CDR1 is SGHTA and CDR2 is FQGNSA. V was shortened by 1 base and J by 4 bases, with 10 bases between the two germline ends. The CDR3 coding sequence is TGTGCCAGCAGCTTAGAGAGGGTCCCCACCGGGGAGCTGTTTTTT. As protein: CASSLERVPTGELFF.

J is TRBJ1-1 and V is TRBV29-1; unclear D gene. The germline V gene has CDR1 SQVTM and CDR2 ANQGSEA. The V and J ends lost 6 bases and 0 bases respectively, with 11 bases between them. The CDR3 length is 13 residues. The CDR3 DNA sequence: TGCAGCGTCGACAAGAAAATGAACACTGAAGCTTTCTTT. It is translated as CSVDKKMNTEAFF.